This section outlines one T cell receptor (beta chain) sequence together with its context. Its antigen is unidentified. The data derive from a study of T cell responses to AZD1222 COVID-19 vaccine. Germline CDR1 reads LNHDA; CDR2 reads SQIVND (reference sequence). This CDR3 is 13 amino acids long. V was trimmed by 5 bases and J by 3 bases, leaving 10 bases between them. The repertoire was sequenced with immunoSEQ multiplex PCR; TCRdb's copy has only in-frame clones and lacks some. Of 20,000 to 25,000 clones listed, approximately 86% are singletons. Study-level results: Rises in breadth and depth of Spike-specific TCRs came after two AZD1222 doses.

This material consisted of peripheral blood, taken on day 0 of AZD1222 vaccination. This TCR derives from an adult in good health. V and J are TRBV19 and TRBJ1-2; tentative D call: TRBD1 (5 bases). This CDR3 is CASSGREDYGYTF. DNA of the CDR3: TGTGCCAGTAGTGGCAGGGAAGACTATGGCTACACCTTC.